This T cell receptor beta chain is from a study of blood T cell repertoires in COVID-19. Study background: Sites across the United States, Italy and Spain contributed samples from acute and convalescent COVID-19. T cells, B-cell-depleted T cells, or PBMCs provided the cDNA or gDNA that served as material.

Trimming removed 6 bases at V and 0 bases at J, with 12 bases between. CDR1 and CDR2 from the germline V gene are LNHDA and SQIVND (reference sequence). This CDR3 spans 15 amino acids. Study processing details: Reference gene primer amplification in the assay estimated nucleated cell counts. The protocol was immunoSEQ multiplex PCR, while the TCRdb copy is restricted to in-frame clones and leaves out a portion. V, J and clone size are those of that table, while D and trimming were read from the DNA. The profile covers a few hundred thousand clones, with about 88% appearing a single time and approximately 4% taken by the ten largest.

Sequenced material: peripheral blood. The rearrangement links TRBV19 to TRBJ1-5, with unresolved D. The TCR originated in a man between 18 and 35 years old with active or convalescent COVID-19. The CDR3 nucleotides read TGTGCCAGTAGGAGGACTGCAAATAGCAATCAGCCCCAGCATTTT. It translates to CASRRTANSNQPQHF.